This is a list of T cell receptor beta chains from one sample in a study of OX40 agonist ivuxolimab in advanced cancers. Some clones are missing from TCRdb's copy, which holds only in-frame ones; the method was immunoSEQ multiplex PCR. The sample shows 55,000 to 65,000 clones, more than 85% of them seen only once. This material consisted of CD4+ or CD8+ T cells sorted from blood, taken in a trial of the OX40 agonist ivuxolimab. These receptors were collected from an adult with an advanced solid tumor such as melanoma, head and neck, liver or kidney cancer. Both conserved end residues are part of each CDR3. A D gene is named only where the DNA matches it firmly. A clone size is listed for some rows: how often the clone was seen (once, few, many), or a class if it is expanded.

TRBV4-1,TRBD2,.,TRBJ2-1,TGCGCCAGCAGCACTCCGGGACTAGCGGATTACAATGAGCAGTTCTTC,CASSTPGLADYNEQFF
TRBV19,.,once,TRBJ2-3,TGTGCCAGTAGTTCACGGGGGGCCAGCACAGATACGCAGTATTTT,CASSSRGASTDTQYF
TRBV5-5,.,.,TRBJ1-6,TGTGCCAGCCCAAGAGGTTATAATTCACCCCTCCACTTT,CASPRGYNSPLHF
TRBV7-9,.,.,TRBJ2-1,TGTGCCAGCAGCTTAGGCGGGGCGAATGAGCAGTTCTTC,CASSLGGANEQFF
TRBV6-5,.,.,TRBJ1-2,TGTGCCAGCAGTGAAAGGATCGGCTATGGCTACACCTTC,CASSERIGYGYTF
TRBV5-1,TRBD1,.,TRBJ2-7,TGCGCCAGCAGCCTCCGGGACAGGGGGGTTTACGAGCAGTACTTC,CASSLRDRGVYEQYF
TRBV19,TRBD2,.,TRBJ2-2,TGTGCCAGTAGTATCGGGGGGGTCGGGGAGCTGTTTTTT,CASSIGGVGELFF
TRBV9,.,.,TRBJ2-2,TGTGCCAGCAGCGGGCCAGTGCACGGGGAGCTGTTTTTT,CASSGPVHGELFF
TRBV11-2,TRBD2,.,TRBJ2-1,TGTGCCAGCAGCTTAGATGGAGCGGGGGGTGCCTACAATGAGCAGTTCTTC,CASSLDGAGGAYNEQFF
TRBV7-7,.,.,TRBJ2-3,TGTGCTAGCAGCTTATCGGTGGGTTTCGGAGATACGCAGTATTTT,CASSLSVGFGDTQYF
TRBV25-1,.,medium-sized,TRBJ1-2,TGTGCCAGCAGCGACCCCGCGACAGGCAGCTATGGCTACACCTTC,CASSDPATGSYGYTF
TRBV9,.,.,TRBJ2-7,TGTGCCAGCAGCCCGGGGGACTCCTACGAGCAGTACTTC,CASSPGDSYEQYF
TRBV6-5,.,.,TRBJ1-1,TGTGCCAGCAGTAAGCAAGGAGGAACTGAAGCTTTCTTT,CASSKQGGTEAFF
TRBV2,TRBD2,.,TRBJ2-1,TGTGCCAGCAGCTCTTCAGCGGGGGCCTCCTACAATGAGCAGTTCTTC,CASSSSAGASYNEQFF
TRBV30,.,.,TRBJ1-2,TGTGCCTGGACCCACCGTCTTGGCTACACCTTC,CAWTHRLGYTF
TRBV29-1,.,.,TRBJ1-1,TGCAGCGCCCAGGACGCCTATATTGAAGCTTTCTTT,CSAQDAYIEAFF
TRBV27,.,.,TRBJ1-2,TGTGCCAGCAGTTTAGTCGGCAGGGGCTATGGCTACACCTTC,CASSLVGRGYGYTF
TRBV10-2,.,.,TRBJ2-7,TGCGCCAGCAGTGAGTCGCATAGACACGAGCAGTACTTC,CASSESHRHEQYF
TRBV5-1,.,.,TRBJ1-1,TGCGCCAGCAGCTTGGTAGGGCAGGCAAACACTGAAGCTTTCTTT,CASSLVGQANTEAFF
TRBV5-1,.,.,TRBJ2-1,TGCGCCAGCAGCCCCATGAGGGATGAGCAGTTCTTC,CASSPMRDEQFF
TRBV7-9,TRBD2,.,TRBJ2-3,TGTGCCAGCAGCACTGCTAGCGGGCGCACAGATACGCAGTATTTT,CASSTASGRTDTQYF
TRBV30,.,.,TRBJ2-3,TGTGCCTGGAGTTCCGGGGCAGGGAGCACAGATACGCAGTATTTT,CAWSSGAGSTDTQYF
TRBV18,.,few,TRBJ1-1,TGTGCCAGCTCACCAACAACCTTCCTTCGAGGGTGGAACACTGAAGCTTTCTTT,CASSPTTFLRGWNTEAFF
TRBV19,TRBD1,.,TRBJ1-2,TGTGCCAGTAGTATAGAGACAGGGAACTATGGCTACACCTTC,CASSIETGNYGYTF
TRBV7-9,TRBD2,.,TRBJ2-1,TGTGCCAGCAGCGGGGCTAGCGGGGGGAATGAGCAGTTCTTC,CASSGASGGNEQFF
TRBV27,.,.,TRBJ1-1,TGTGCCAGCAGTCCAACAGGACTGGCCACTGAAGCTTTCTTT,CASSPTGLATEAFF